This T cell receptor beta chain was profiled in a study of tumor-infiltrating lymphocytes in primary liver carcinoma (dated by TCRdb to about 2017). Regarding the study in general: Between late 2015 and March 2016, roughly five patients in China with histopathologically diagnosed primary liver carcinoma had their tumors surgically resected. The five patients, three men and two women aged 30 to 69 years, had hepatocellular carcinoma (four) or combined HCC and intrahepatic cholangiocarcinoma (one). Technical replicate repertoires showed high reproducibility, with mean shared-clone rates roughly 0.88 and correlation coefficients above 0.98. Each sample produced about 3.5 to 8 million productive TCRbeta reads, and read depth showed no significant difference between tissue types. The study combined TCRbeta repertoire sequencing, expression microarrays and whole-exome sequencing across five regions of each liver tumor, with adjacent normal tissue and blood. Tumors of the five patients were stage T1-T3 N0M0 with maximum diameters of about 4.2 to 11 cm. TCRbeta repertoire sequencing covered some 35 specimens from 5 patients: 25 tumor regions, 5 adjacent noncancerous liver tissues and 5 peripheral blood samples. Study-wide findings and limitations: A significantly larger repertoire fraction was made up by the top 250 clones in tumors than in blood (p = 0.039). Only the TCR beta chain was sequenced, which likely underestimates true repertoire diversity because unpaired alpha chains were not captured. The study included only four to six patients, and the authors note findings should be validated in a larger study. Because the samples were bulk and unsorted, CD4+ and CD8+ T cell repertoires could not be compared. Repertoire overlap was found to be higher between tumor regions (mean approximately 35%) than between tumor-adjacent (roughly 17%) or tumor-blood (around 15%) pairs, consistent with antigen-driven expansion.

RNA from unsorted whole blood was extracted with TRIzol reagent, and germline DNA was obtained with the DNeasy Blood & Tissue kit. Chronic HBV infection was present in the patients, and the patients were treatment-naive at sampling. Approximately 3.8 milliliters of peripheral blood were collected into K2EDTA tubes before surgery. Concerning this clonotype: The specificity of this receptor is unknown. Compared with germline, one end of the junction differs, possibly owing to a read error.

TCRbeta-specific cDNA was reverse-transcribed from 500 ng total RNA using a constant-region primer and ProtoScript II reverse transcriptase. TCRbeta libraries were built with three nested multiplex PCR rounds, a slightly modified ARM-PCR procedure. Each of the first two PCR rounds ran for roughly 9 cycles and used multiplex TRBV1-TRBV30 forward primers together with a Cbeta reverse primer. Sample barcodes and Illumina adapters were added in a final 25-cycle PCR using Deep VentR polymerase. Before sequencing, amplicons of 200-500 bp were gel-purified using a QIAquick gel extraction kit. An Illumina HiSeq 2500 was used to sequence the TCRbeta amplicons, generating 250-bp paired-end reads. In the original analysis: Trimmomatic v0.33 was used to quality-trim the reads, and FLASH v1.2.11 was used to merge paired reads so that full CDR3 sequences could be recovered. V, D and J germline segments were assigned to the rearranged TCRbeta sequences using MiGEC v1.2.1b. Clonotype statistics, along with Shannon-Wiener diversity indices, were calculated using VDJtools v1.0.0. To reduce sampling bias, subsequent analyses other than the diversity analysis used only the 250 most abundant clonotypes in each sample. The raw public data were reprocessed by TCRdb itself: fastp quality trimming at Q25, MiXCR clonotype calling, in-frame beta chains only. When rows share a CDR3 protein, they turn into one entry using the most common DNA and genes. TCRdb's processing, not the authors', yielded these V and J calls. Across this sample there are 200,000 or so distinct CDR3 sequences, with around 60% seen only once. Of the sample, about 7.1% falls within the top ten clones.

The CDR3 covers 20 residues, taking in both the cysteine and the phenylalanine. Only CDR3 DNA remains: 60 bases, in frame from the first base. The germline V gene supplies CDR1 SQVTM and CDR2 ANQGSEA. The chain was built from TRBV29-1 and TRBJ2-4; a stretch of 11 junction bases matches TRBD1. This sequence originates from a woman aged 60 to 75 with primary liver carcinoma and hepatitis B virus infection. What was sequenced was peripheral blood. The CDR3 in this case is CSPIWDRGNFWSKAKDIQYF. The sequenced DNA is TGCAGCCCAATATGGGACAGGGGGAATTTTTGGTCGAAGGCCAAAGACATTCAGTACTTC.